This T cell receptor beta chain was sequenced in a study of identical twins. Study-wide results and caveats: Abundant beta clonotypes from cord blood had fewer insertions, unlike memory repertoires, which showed none. Models came in too low on out-of-frame TCR alpha sharing in monozygotic twins.

This clonotype appeared many times. The antigen is undetermined. Addition of a universal primer site occurred through template switching, and cDNA carried unique molecular identifiers. TCRdb recomputed calls from the 5' RACE reads with MiXCR, one row per CDR3 protein. The sample records approximately 670,000 distinct CDR3 sequences, approximately 6.1% being singletons. Sequences were obtained from naive T cells sorted from blood. This TCR derives from a man in his late teens or twenties in good health.

CDR3 loop: CSAQGIDTEAFF. For the CDR3, the DNA is TGCAGCGCCCAGGGAATCGACACTGAAGCTTTCTTT. The chain uses TRBV29-1 and TRBJ1-1; perhaps TRBD1 as D (5 bases). V was cut by 7 bases and J by 3 bases, with 12 bases left in between. The CDR3 totals 12 residues. The germline V gene encodes CDR1 SQVTM and CDR2 ANQGSEA.